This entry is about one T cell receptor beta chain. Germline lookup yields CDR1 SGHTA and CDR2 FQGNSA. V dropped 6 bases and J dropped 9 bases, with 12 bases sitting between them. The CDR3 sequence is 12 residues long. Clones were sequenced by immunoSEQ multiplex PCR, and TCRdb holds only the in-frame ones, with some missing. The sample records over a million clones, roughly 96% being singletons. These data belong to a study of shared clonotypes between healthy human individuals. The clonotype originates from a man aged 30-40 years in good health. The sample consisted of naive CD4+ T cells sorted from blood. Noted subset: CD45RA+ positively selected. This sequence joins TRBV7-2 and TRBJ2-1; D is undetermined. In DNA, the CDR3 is TGTGCCAGCAGAGCCTTTATACTTGAGCAGTTCTTC. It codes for CASRAFILEQFF.